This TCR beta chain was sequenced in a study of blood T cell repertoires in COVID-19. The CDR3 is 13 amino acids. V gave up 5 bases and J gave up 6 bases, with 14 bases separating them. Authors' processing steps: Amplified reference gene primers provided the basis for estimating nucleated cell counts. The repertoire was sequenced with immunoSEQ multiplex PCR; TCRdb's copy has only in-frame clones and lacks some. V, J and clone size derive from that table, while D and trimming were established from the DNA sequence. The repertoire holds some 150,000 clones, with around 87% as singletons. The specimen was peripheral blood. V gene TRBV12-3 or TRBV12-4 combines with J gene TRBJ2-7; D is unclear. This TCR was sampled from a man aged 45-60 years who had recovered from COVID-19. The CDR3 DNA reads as TGTGCCAGCAGTCCAAAGTACTCGATCGAGCAGTACTTC. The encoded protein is CASSPKYSIEQYF.